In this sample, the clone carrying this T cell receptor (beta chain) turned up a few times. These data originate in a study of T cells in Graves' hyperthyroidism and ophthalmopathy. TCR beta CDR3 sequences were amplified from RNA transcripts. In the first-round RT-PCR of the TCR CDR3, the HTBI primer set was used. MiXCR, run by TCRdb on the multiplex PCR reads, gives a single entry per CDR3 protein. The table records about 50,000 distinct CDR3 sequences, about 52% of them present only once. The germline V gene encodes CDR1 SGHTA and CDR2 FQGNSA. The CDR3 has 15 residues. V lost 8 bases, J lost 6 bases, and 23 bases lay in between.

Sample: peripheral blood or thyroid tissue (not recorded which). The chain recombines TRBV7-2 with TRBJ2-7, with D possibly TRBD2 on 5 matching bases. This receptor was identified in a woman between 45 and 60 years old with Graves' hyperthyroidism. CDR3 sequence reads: CASGRSQTYSGEQYF. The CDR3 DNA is TGTGCCAGCGGCAGGTCCCAAACCTACAGCGGCGAGCAGTACTTC.